Shown below are 26 T cell receptor beta chains from a single sample sequenced in a study of blood T cell repertoires in COVID-19. Libraries were prepared by immunoSEQ multiplex PCR; TCRdb keeps only in-frame clonotypes and omits some of them. The top ten hold 0.95% to 1.1% of the sample, which has a few hundred thousand clones, roughly nine tenths seen once. What was sequenced was PBMCs or T cells enriched from blood (not recorded which). Receptors originate from a man aged 18 to 29 who had recovered from COVID-19.

The rearrangement uses TRBV6-5 and TRBJ2-5, with D possibly matching TRBD1 (6 bases). CDR1 MNHEY and CDR2 SVGAGI come from the germline V gene. V lost 5 bases to trimming and J lost 3 bases, with 16 bases between them. The CDR3 runs 15 residues. In nucleotides, the CDR3 is TGTGCCAGCAGTATCCTCCAGGGGCGGGAAGAGACCCAGTACTTC. It yields the protein CASSILQGREETQYF.

The J gene is TRBJ2-1, the V gene TRBV9, with 12 bases lining up with TRBD2. With V trimmed by 0 bases and J by 7 bases, 5 bases remained unmatched. The CDR3 sequence is 16 residues long. Per the germline V gene, CDR1 is SGDLS and CDR2 is YYNGEE. CDR3 sequence reads: CASSVAPLAGGNEQFF. Here the CDR3 DNA reads TGTGCCAGCAGCGTAGCTCCCCTAGCGGGAGGGAATGAGCAGTTCTTC.

The gene calls are TRBV6-2 or TRBV6-3 and TRBJ2-4; 9 bases agree with TRBD2. This CDR3 is built from 21 residues. Germline V gives CDR1 MNHEY, CDR2 SVGEGT. V lost 6 bases, J lost 0 bases, and 21 bases stayed unmatched. DNA of the CDR3: TGTGCCAGCAGCTTTGTGACTAGCGGTAACTGGGACAATTTAGCCAAAAACATTCAGTACTTC. Translating it yields CASSFVTSGNWDNLAKNIQYF.

The J gene is TRBJ2-1, the V gene TRBV7-2; possible D gene TRBD2, 6 bases. This CDR3 is 16 amino acids long. The germline CDR1 and CDR2 sequences are SGHTA and FQGNSA. The germline V and J ends were trimmed by 0 bases and 0 bases, with 9 bases remaining between them. CDR3 DNA sequence: TGTGCCAGCAGCTTAGCACACGGGGGCTCCTACAATGAGCAGTTCTTC. It is translated as CASSLAHGGSYNEQFF.

The chain couples TRBV4-1 to TRBJ1-4; D perhaps matches TRBD1 (6 bases). CDR1 MGHRA and CDR2 YSYEKL come from the germline V gene. V dropped 1 base and J dropped 2 bases, with 17 bases sitting between them. CDR3 length: 18 amino acids. CDR3 bases: TGCGCCAGCAGCCAAGTGTATGGGGGGGCCCCCACTAATGAAAAACTGTTTTTT. The encoded protein is CASSQVYGGAPTNEKLFF.

CDR3 bases: TGTGCCAGCAGCCCCCAGGTGGAGGGTACTTCACCCCTCCACTTT. The encoded protein is CASSPQVEGTSPLHF. V usage is TRBV5-4 and J usage is TRBJ1-6; D gene unclear. CDR1 and CDR2 (germline): SGHNT, YYREEE (reference sequence). V was pared by 4 bases and J by 9 bases, with 17 bases between. This CDR3 comprises 15 residues. The whole variable domain, remainder taken from reference TRBV5-4 and TRBJ1-6, is ETGVTQSPTHLIKTRGQQVTLRCSSQSGHNTVSWYQQALGQGPQFIFQYYREEENGRGNFPPRFSGLQFPNYSSELNVNALELDDSALYLCASSPQVEGTSPLHFGNGTRLTVT.

This sequence joins TRBV6-4 and TRBJ2-1; 12 bases are a match to TRBD2. V lost 2 bases and J lost 7; bases outside the gene matches: 0. There are 14 residues in the CDR3. Germline CDR1 and CDR2: MRHNA and SNTAGT. The CDR3 DNA sequence: TGTGCCAGCAGTGACCTAGCGGGAGGGAATGAGCAGTTCTTC. It codes for CASSDLAGGNEQFF.

The chain is built from TRBV2 and TRBJ1-1; D possibly corresponds to TRBD1 (6 bases). This CDR3 is built from 13 residues. V dropped 11 bases and J dropped 6 bases, with 19 bases sitting between them. CDR1 and CDR2 from the germline V gene are SNHLY and FYNNEI. CDR3 region: CASGAEPGAEAFF. CDR3 DNA sequence: TGTGCCTCAGGGGCGGAGCCCGGGGCTGAAGCTTTCTTT.

The chain links TRBV25-1 to TRBJ1-1; 12 nucleotides line up with TRBD1. The J segment lost 3 bases and the V segment lost 7 bases, leaving 9 bases of the junction unmatched. Per the germline V gene, CDR1 is MGHDK and CDR2 is SYGVNS. This CDR3 comprises 16 residues. DNA of the CDR3: TGTGCCAGCACTCAAACCGGGACAGGGGGCCACACTGAAGCTTTCTTT. As protein: CASTQTGTGGHTEAFF. The whole variable domain, filled in from reference TRBV25-1 and TRBJ1-1, reads EADIYQTPRYLVIGTGKKITLECSQTMGHDKMYWYQQDPGMELHLIHYSYGVNSTEKGDLSSESTVSRIRTEHFPLTLESARPSHTSQYLCASTQTGTGGHTEAFFGQGTRLTVV.

The chain joins TRBV13 to TRBJ2-5; tentative D call: TRBD2 (6 bases). The germline CDR1 and CDR2 sequences are PRHDT and FYEKMQ (reference sequence). This CDR3 is 17 amino acids long. The germline V and J ends were trimmed by 0 bases and 7 bases, with 21 bases remaining between them. CDR3 DNA: TGTGCCAGCAGCTTAGGAGGAGGGAAGCTGTGGGATTGGACCCAGTACTTC. Translated: CASSLGGGKLWDWTQYF.

The V gene is TRBV5-6, the J gene TRBJ2-7; 13 bases align to TRBD2. The trim removed 4 bases at V and 3 bases at J, leaving 4 bases unmatched. Per germline, CDR1 SGHDT and CDR2 YYEEEE. The CDR3 is made up of 15 amino acids. This CDR3 is CASSLGLAGDYEQYF. The CDR3 bases are TGTGCCAGCAGCCTCGGACTAGCGGGAGACTACGAGCAGTACTTC.

V gene TRBV21-1 combines with J gene TRBJ1-2; the table names TRBD1, a call not compared with the DNA. TRBV21-1 is an annotated pseudogene. This CDR3 spans 12 amino acids. DNA of the CDR3: TGTGCCCGCCACGAAACAGGGCTGAACTACACCTTC. Protein product: CARHETGLNYTF.

V gene TRBV11-2 combines with J gene TRBJ2-7; 9 bases agree with TRBD1. V dropped 5 bases and J dropped 3; count of bases not matched to a gene: 8. The CDR3 runs 15 residues. In germline, CDR1 is SGHAT, CDR2 FQNNGV. The CDR3 is CASSRTGTGIYEQYF. CDR3 nucleotides: TGTGCCAGCAGCCGAACCGGGACAGGGATCTACGAGCAGTACTTC.

The rearrangement uses TRBV19 and TRBJ1-2; a possible D gene is TRBD1 (5 bases). From germline, CDR1 is LNHDA and CDR2 SQIVND (reference sequence). This CDR3 region has 15 residues. The V end was cut by 0 bases, the J end by 0 bases, with 8 bases between. CDR3 coding DNA: TGTGCCAGTAGTATAGAGGGGGGAGCTAACTATGGCTACACCTTC. This translates into CASSIEGGANYGYTF.

V and J are TRBV10-3 and TRBJ1-2; 7 nucleotides align to TRBD1. Per the germline V gene, CDR1 is ENHRY and CDR2 is SYGVKD. The CDR3 runs to 14 residues. The J segment lost 2 bases and the V segment lost 11 bases, leaving 11 bases of the junction unmatched. Here the CDR3 DNA reads TGTGCCTCAACAGGACAGGCGTCGAACTATGGCTACACCTTC. It is translated as CASTGQASNYGYTF.

V and J are TRBV3-1 (or the pseudogene TRBV3-2) and TRBJ2-7; 13 bases align to TRBD2. After removal of 3 bases from V and 3 bases from J, the junction contained 8 bases not matched to a gene. This CDR3 region has 17 residues. Per the germline V gene, CDR1 is LGHDT and CDR2 is YNNKEL (reference sequence). The CDR3 sequence: CASSHGTSGTFFYEQYF. CDR3 DNA sequence: TGTGCCAGCAGCCACGGGACTAGCGGGACTTTCTTCTACGAGCAGTACTTC.

The chain carries TRBV6-5 and TRBJ1-1; TRBD1 is a possible D gene (6 bases). V shed 5 bases and J shed 8 bases, with 21 bases lying between them. This CDR3 spans 15 amino acids. Germline CDR1 is MNHEY and CDR2 is SVGAGI. The CDR3 is CASSRPRGQGSEAFF. CDR3 sequence (DNA): TGTGCCAGCAGTCGACCCCGGGGACAAGGCTCCGAAGCTTTCTTT.

The CDR3 spells CASEGGINYGYTF. In DNA, the CDR3 is TGTGCCAGCGAGGGCGGCATTAACTATGGCTACACCTTC. J is TRBJ1-2 and V is TRBV18; D not certain. CDR3 length equals 13 residues. V gave up 8 bases and J gave up 1 base, with 11 bases separating them. Germline CDR1 reads KGHSH; CDR2 reads LQKENI.

This rearrangement joins TRBV2 to TRBJ1-2; 8 bases align to TRBD1. This CDR3 has 13 residues. The V gene end was trimmed by 5 bases and the J gene end by 4 bases; junction bases not matched to a gene: 3. Germline assignment: CDR1 SNHLY and CDR2 FYNNEI. The CDR3 spells CASSRTGSYGYTF. DNA for the CDR3: TGTGCCAGCAGTAGGACAGGGTCCTATGGCTACACCTTC.

The V gene is TRBV6-2 or TRBV6-3, the J gene TRBJ2-1, with TRBD2 matching over 9 bases. The germline CDR1 and CDR2 sequences are MNHEY and SVGEGT. CDR3 length: 14 amino acids. With 3 bases clipped from V and 7 bases from J, the junction kept 4 bases outside the gene matches. CDR3 sequence reads: CASSYMGLANEQFF. DNA of the CDR3: TGTGCCAGCAGTTATATGGGACTAGCTAATGAGCAGTTCTTC.

The CDR3 loop reads CASSLAASGGTEAFF. The CDR3 DNA follows: TGTGCCAGCAGCTTGGCCGCCAGCGGCGGCACTGAAGCTTTCTTT. The J gene is TRBJ1-1, the V gene TRBV5-8; D call uncertain. The CDR3 length is 15 residues. The V end lost 0 bases, the J end lost 4 bases, and 13 bases lay between the germline ends. CDR1 and CDR2 (germline): SGHTS, YDEGEE.

The V and J genes are TRBV9 and TRBJ2-3; D is uncertain. The CDR3 loop spans 17 amino acids. The germline gives CDR1 SGDLS, CDR2 YYNGEE. Trimming left V 0 bases short and J 3 bases short, with 17 bases between. As DNA, the CDR3 is TGTGCCAGCAGCGTAGGTCCGGGTTTGTTAAATACAGATACGCAGTATTTT. Translating it yields CASSVGPGLLNTDTQYF.

This chain links TRBV9 with TRBJ1-5; TRBD1 agrees at 8 bases. This CDR3 comprises 15 residues. Germline-derived CDR1 and CDR2 are SGDLS and YYNGEE. V gave up 0 bases and J gave up 6 bases; unmatched junction bases: 5. The CDR3 spells CASSVASRGLQPQHF. CDR3 sequence (DNA): TGTGCCAGCAGCGTAGCTTCCAGGGGGCTTCAGCCCCAGCATTTT.

This rearrangement joins TRBV2 to TRBJ1-1; the match to TRBD1 covers 7 bases. Germline V gene lookup returns CDR1 SNHLY and CDR2 FYNNEI. Unmatched junction bases numbered 5, after V lost 5 bases and J lost 5 bases. The CDR3 covers 13 residues. The CDR3 sequence: CASSSTGRTEAFF. The CDR3 DNA reads as TGTGCCAGCAGTTCGACAGGGCGGACTGAAGCTTTCTTT. Filled out from reference TRBV2 and TRBJ1-1, the complete variable domain reads EPEVTQTPSHQVTQMGQEVILRCVPISNHLYFYWYRQILGQKVEFLVSFYNNEISEKSEIFDDQFSVERPDGSNFTLKIRSTKLEDSAMYFCASSSTGRTEAFFGQGTRLTVV.

The gene calls are TRBV4-3 and TRBJ2-2; D is undetermined. This CDR3 contains 13 residues. Trimming cost V 3 bases and J 6 bases, with 8 bases left between them. Germline V gene data show CDR1 as LGHNA and CDR2 as YSLEER. The CDR3 is CASSQEPAGELFF. The CDR3 DNA reads as TGCGCCAGCAGCCAGGAGCCGGCCGGGGAGCTGTTTTTT.

The rearrangement links TRBV27 to TRBJ2-2; D uncertain. Germline V gene data show CDR1 as MNHEY and CDR2 as SMNVEV (reference sequence). The CDR3 loop spans 12 amino acids. V was cut by 4 bases and J by 3 bases, with 3 bases left in between. CDR3 residues: CASSSYTGELFF. CDR3 DNA: TGTGCCAGCAGTTCCTACACCGGGGAGCTGTTTTTT.